This TCR beta chain is from a study of cytomegalovirus exposure and HLA in healthy donors. Overall study findings and caveats: Earlier findings revealed that most TCR beta V segments proved productive either about 87% or about 30% of the time. Later analysis identified a missense DCLRE1C variant that was linked to TCR beta V- and J-gene trimming. It is likely that the observed cluster of highly shared sequence variants was a sequencing artifact.

In its sample, this clone was seen once. Its specificity is not known. A junction end diverges from the germline sequence, so it may reflect a read error. Amplification used 60 Vbeta primers and 13 Jbeta primers. TCRdb's copy holds only in-frame clones and misses some; the assay was immunoSEQ multiplex PCR. Of 99,000 or so clones listed, roughly 75% are singletons. Sequenced sample: PBMCs. This clonotype originated in a woman aged 40-49 years in good health and CMV-seronegative.

CDR3 loop: CAGSISKDYNEQFF. CDR3 nucleotides: TGTGCCGGCAGCATTAGTAAAGATTACAATGAGCAGTTCTTC. The gene calls are TRBV7-3 and TRBJ2-1; no clear D. CDR1 and CDR2 (germline): SGHTA, FQGTGA. This CDR3 spans 14 amino acids.